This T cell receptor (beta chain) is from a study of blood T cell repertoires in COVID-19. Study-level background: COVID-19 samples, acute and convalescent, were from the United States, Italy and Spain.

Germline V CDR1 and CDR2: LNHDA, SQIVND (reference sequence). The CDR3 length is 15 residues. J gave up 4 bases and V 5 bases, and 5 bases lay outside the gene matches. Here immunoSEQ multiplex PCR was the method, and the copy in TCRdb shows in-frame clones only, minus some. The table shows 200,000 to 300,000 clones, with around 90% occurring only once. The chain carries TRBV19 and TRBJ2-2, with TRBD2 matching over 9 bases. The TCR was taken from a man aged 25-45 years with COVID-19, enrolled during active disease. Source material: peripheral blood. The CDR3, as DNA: TGTGCCAGTAGTGGGTTAGCGGGAGCCACCGGGGAGCTGTTTTTT. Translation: CASSGLAGATGELFF.